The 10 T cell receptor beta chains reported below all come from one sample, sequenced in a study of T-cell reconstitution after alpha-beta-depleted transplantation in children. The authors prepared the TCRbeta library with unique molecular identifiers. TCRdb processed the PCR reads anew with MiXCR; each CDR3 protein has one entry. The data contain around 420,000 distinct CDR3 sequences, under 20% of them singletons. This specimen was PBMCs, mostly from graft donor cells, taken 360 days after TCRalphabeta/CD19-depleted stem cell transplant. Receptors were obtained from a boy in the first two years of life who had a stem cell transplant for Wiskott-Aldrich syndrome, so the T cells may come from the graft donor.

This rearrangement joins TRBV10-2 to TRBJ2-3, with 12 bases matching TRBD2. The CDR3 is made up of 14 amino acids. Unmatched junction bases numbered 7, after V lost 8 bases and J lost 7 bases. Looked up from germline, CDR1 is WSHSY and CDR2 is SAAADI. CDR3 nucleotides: TGCGCCAGCGCCCCGACTAGCGGGAGACATACGCAGTATTTT. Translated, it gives CASAPTSGRHTQYF.

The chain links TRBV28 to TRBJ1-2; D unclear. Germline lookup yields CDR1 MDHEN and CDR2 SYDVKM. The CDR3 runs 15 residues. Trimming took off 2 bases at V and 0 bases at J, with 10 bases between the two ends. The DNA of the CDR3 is TGTGCCAGCAGTTTAATGTGGGGATCTAACTATGGCTACACCTTC. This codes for CASSLMWGSNYGYTF.

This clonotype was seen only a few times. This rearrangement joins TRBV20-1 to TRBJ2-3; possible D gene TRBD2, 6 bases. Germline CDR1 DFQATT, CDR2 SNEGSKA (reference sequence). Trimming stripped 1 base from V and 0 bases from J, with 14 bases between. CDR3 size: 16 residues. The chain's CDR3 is CSARVAGRTSTDTQYF. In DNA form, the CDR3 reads TGCAGTGCTAGAGTCGCGGGGAGGACTAGCACAGATACGCAGTATTTT.

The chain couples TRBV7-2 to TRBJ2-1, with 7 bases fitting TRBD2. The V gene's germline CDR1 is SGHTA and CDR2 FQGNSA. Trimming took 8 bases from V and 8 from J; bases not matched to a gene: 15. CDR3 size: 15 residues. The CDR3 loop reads CASRPGLAVYDEQFF. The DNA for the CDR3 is TGTGCCAGCCGACCGGGGCTAGCGGTTTACGATGAGCAGTTCTTC.

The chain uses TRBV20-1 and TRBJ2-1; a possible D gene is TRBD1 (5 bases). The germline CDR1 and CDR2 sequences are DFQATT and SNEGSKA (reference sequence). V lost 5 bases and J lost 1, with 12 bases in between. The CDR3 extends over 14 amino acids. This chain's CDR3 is CSAFAKGSYNEQFF. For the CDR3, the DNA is TGCAGTGCTTTCGCAAAGGGGTCCTACAATGAGCAGTTCTTC.

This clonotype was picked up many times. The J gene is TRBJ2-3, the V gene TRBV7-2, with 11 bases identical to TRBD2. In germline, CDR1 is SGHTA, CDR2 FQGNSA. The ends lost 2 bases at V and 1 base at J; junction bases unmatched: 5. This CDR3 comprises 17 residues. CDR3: CASSLLLTSGGTDTQYF. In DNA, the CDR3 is TGTGCCAGCAGCTTATTGCTGACTAGCGGGGGCACAGATACGCAGTATTTT.

For the CDR3, the DNA is TGCGCCAGCAGCTTGGGCCGGACAGGGCACGTAAAACTGTTTTTT. It specifies CASSLGRTGHVKLFF. The gene calls are TRBV5-1 and TRBJ1-4, with 8 bases fitting TRBD1. The CDR3 has 15 amino acids. V lost 0 bases and J lost 10; bases outside the gene matches: 8. Germline V gene sequence: CDR1 SGHRS, CDR2 YFSETQ.

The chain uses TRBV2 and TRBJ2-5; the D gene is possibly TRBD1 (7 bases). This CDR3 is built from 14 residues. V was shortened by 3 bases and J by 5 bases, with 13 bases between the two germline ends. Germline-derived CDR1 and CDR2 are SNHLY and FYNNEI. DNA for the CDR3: TGTGCCAGCAGTGATCGGACAGGAGGGGAGACCCAGTACTTC. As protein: CASSDRTGGETQYF.

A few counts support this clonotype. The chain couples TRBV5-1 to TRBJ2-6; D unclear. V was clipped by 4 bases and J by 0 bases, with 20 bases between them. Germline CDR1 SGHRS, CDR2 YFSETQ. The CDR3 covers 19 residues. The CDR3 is CASSPSLQLLISGANVLTF. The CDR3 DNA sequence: TGCGCCAGCAGCCCATCCTTGCAGCTATTAATCTCTGGGGCCAACGTCCTGACTTTC.

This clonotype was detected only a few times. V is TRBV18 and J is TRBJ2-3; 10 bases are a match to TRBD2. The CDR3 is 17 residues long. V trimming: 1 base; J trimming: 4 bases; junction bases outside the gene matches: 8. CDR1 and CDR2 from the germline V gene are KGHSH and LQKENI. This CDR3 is CASSPHISGRAPDTQYF. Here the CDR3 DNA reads TGTGCCAGCTCACCACATATAAGCGGGAGGGCCCCAGATACGCAGTATTTT. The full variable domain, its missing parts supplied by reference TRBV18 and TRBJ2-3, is NAGVMQNPRHLVRRRGQEARLRCSPMKGHSHVYWYRQLPEEGLKFMVYLQKENIIDESGMPKERFSAEFPKEGPSILRIQQVVRGDSAAYFCASSPHISGRAPDTQYFGPGTRLTVL.